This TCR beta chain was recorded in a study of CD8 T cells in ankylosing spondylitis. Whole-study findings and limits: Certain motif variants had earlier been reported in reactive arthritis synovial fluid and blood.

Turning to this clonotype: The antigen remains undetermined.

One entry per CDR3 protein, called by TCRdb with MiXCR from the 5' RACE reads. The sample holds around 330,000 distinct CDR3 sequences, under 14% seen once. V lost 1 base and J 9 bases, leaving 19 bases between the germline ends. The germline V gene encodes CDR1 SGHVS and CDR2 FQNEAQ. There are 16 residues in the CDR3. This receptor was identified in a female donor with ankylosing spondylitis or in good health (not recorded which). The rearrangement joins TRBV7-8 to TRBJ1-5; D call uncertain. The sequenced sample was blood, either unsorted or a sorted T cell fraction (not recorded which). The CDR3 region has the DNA TGTGCCAGCAGCTTAGAGGGAGGTATTAGGCTGGGGCCCCAGCATTTT. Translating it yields CASSLEGGIRLGPQHF.